Listed below are T cell receptor beta chains from one sample, sequenced in a study of long-term antiretroviral therapy in people with HIV. Measured with immunoSEQ multiplex PCR; TCRdb has only the in-frame clones, and not every one. Of about 24,000 clones listed, approximately 90% are singletons. The starting material was unsorted PBMCs, obtained 1.8 years before starting antiretroviral therapy. These TCRs come from a man in his forties or fifties with HIV. CDR3s include the opening cysteine and the closing phenylalanine or tryptophan. Fields, in order: CDR3 DNA, CDR3 protein, D gene, clone size, V gene, J gene, CDR3 length. The D gene is left open where the match is weak. The size of a clone is reported for some rows only, either as once, few or many, or as a class for expanded clones.

TGTGCCAGCAGCCAATCGGGCCCGGTGGGTCTCTACGAGCAGTACTTC	CASSQSGPVGLYEQYF	.	.	TRBV16	TRBJ2-7	16
TGTGCCAGCAGCTTAGTCAGGGAACCCGGGGAGCTGTTTTTT	CASSLVREPGELFF	.	.	TRBV7-2	TRBJ2-2	14
TGCGCCAGCAGCTTGTCGACAGGGATGACAGATACGCAGTATTTT	CASSLSTGMTDTQYF	TRBD1	.	TRBV5-1	TRBJ2-3	15
TGTGCCAGCAGCGTAGTTGGGGACGATCGGGAGCCCCAGCATTTT	CASSVVGDDREPQHF	.	.	TRBV9	TRBJ1-5	15
TGTGCCAGCAGCCCTTACGTGAGTGCTCAGCCCCAGCATTTT	CASSPYVSAQPQHF	.	.	TRBV7-8	TRBJ1-5	14
TGTGCCTGGTACCGCCGGGACCCCGAAGGGGGTGGCTACACCTTC	CAWYRRDPEGGGYTF	.	once	TRBV30	TRBJ1-2	15
TGTGCCAGCAGTGAAGTGGGGGTACCATACAATGAGCAGTTCTTC	CASSEVGVPYNEQFF	.	.	TRBV6-1	TRBJ2-1	15
TGTGCCAGCAGCTTGCGGGTGGGGAGGGGTTACGAGCAGTACTTC	CASSLRVGRGYEQYF	TRBD2	few	TRBV5-4	TRBJ2-7	15
TGCGCCAGCAGCTTACAGGGGCAAAGTAGCACAGATACGCAGTATTTT	CASSLQGQSSTDTQYF	TRBD1	.	TRBV5-1	TRBJ2-3	16
TGTGCCAGCTCACCCGCCGAAAAGGAGCAGTACTTC	CASSPAEKEQYF	.	.	TRBV18	TRBJ2-7	12
TGTGCCAGCAGCTTAGGTGGGCTAGCGGCCCCCTACGAGCAGTACTTC	CASSLGGLAAPYEQYF	TRBD2	.	TRBV11-2	TRBJ2-7	16
TGTGCCAGCAGCTTAAGGGGGCGAGCGGGTTATAGCACAGATACGCAGTATTTT	CASSLRGRAGYSTDTQYF	.	.	TRBV7-2	TRBJ2-3	18
TGCGCCAGCAGCTTGGAAGGGGGGCGGAACACTGAAGCTTTCTTT	CASSLEGGRNTEAFF	.	.	TRBV5-1	TRBJ1-1	15
TGCGCCAGCAGCTCGGGGTCTAACACTGAAGCTTTCTTT	CASSSGSNTEAFF	.	.	TRBV5-1	TRBJ1-1	13
TGTGCTAGTGGTACTGGACTAGCGGGGGGGCTTGGCACCGGGGAGCTGTTTTTT	CASGTGLAGGLGTGELFF	TRBD2	.	TRBV12-5	TRBJ2-2	18
TGTGCCAGCAGCTCCTGGACTAGCGGCACCGGGGAGCTGTTTTTT	CASSSWTSGTGELFF	TRBD2	.	TRBV9	TRBJ2-2	15
TGTGCCAGCTCACCCGTCAACTATGGCTACACCTTC	CASSPVNYGYTF	.	.	TRBV18	TRBJ1-2	12
TGTGCCAGCAGCTTCTTAGGGACAGGGAAACTTGGTGGCTACACCTTC	CASSFLGTGKLGGYTF	TRBD1	.	TRBV5-4	TRBJ1-2	16
TGCGCCAGCAGTCATGTTCCGGACAGCGGTTACGAGCAGTACTTC	CASSHVPDSGYEQYF	.	.	TRBV10-2	TRBJ2-7	15
TGTGCCAGCAGTGTTTATCAGGGAGACACTGAAGCTTTCTTT	CASSVYQGDTEAFF	.	.	TRBV2	TRBJ1-1	14
TGTGCCAGCAGCCGAAGCGGGGCTCACGAGCAGTACTTC	CASSRSGAHEQYF	TRBD2	.	TRBV9	TRBJ2-7	13
TGTGCCAGCAGTTACTCGACGGGGATGGGTCACTATGGCTACACCTTC	CASSYSTGMGHYGYTF	.	.	TRBV6-5	TRBJ1-2	16
TGTGCCAGCAGCGACCCTCGGGATACGCAGTATTTT	CASSDPRDTQYF	.	.	TRBV13	TRBJ2-3	12
TGTGCCTGGAGCAGATTAATGAACACTGAAGCTTTCTTT	CAWSRLMNTEAFF	.	.	TRBV30	TRBJ1-1	13
TGTGCCATCGGGGAGTGGTATCAGCCCCAGCATTTT	CAIGEWYQPQHF	.	once	TRBV10-3	TRBJ1-5	12
TGTGCCAGCTCACCCTCCAGGGGGGACAATGAGCAGTTCTTC	CASSPSRGDNEQFF	.	.	TRBV18	TRBJ2-1	14
TGTGCCAGCAGCTTCTCCAGGGGGCCTTCACCCCTCCACTTT	CASSFSRGPSPLHF	TRBD1	.	TRBV11-2	TRBJ1-6	14
TGTGCCAGCAGCTTAGCTGTCGGGGAAAACATTCAGTACTTC	CASSLAVGENIQYF	.	.	TRBV7-2	TRBJ2-4	14
TGCAGCGATAGAGACAGTTTCTATGGCTACACCTTC	CSDRDSFYGYTF	.	.	TRBV29-1	TRBJ1-2	12
TGTGCCAGCAGCTCTTCTACTCCGCACTACGAGCAGTACTTC	CASSSSTPHYEQYF	.	.	TRBV7-9	TRBJ2-7	14
TGTGCCAGCAGACAACTAGCGGGAGTGGAGACCCAGTACTTC	CASRQLAGVETQYF	TRBD2	once	TRBV6-5	TRBJ2-5	14
TGTGCCAGCAGCTTCCAGGGGGAAGGGCAGTACTTC	CASSFQGEGQYF	TRBD1	few	TRBV11-2	TRBJ2-7	12
TGTGCCAGCAGTTTGGCTCTAGCGGGAGGGCCTGGGTACGAGCAGTACTTC	CASSLALAGGPGYEQYF	TRBD2	.	TRBV27	TRBJ2-7	17
TGCGCCAGCAGCTCCTTCGGCCCTCTGAACACTGAAGCTTTCTTT	CASSSFGPLNTEAFF	.	.	TRBV5-1	TRBJ1-1	15
TGTGCCAGCAGCTTCTCTCCGGGGTTCCGTAGCAATCAGCCCCAGCATTTT	CASSFSPGFRSNQPQHF	.	.	TRBV7-8	TRBJ1-5	17
TGTGCCAGCAGCTTTGAACGGGACTATGGCTACACCTTC	CASSFERDYGYTF	.	.	TRBV7-9	TRBJ1-2	13
TGTGCCAGCAGCCGCGACTTGAACACCGGGGAGCTGTTTTTT	CASSRDLNTGELFF	.	.	TRBV7-7	TRBJ2-2	14
TGCGCCAGCGGATACGGGTTGGGGCTAGGGGAAAAACTGTTTTTT	CASGYGLGLGEKLFF	.	.	TRBV5-1	TRBJ1-4	15
TGCGCCAGCAGCTTGGGGACAGCGTATGAAAAACTGTTTTTT	CASSLGTAYEKLFF	.	.	TRBV5-1	TRBJ1-4	14
TGCGCCAGCAGCTTGGGGGGACAGGGCGCGCCCCAGCATTTT	CASSLGGQGAPQHF	TRBD1	.	TRBV5-1	TRBJ1-5	14
TGTGCCAGCAGTCACTATAGGCGGGGAGACTACAATGAGCAGTTCTTC	CASSHYRRGDYNEQFF	.	.	TRBV4-2	TRBJ2-1	16
TGCAGCGCTGGAGGGGGGGCATCCTACGAGCAGTACTTC	CSAGGGASYEQYF	.	.	TRBV29-1	TRBJ2-7	13
TGTGCCAGCAGCTCCCAAGCAGGGGGGATGTATTCACCCCTCCACTTT	CASSSQAGGMYSPLHF	TRBD1	.	TRBV5-5	TRBJ1-6	16
TGTGCTAGTGGTTTCTCGAGGGCCAGGGGATTTGGACGTGTTAGCAATCAGCCCCAGCATTTT	CASGFSRARGFGRVSNQPQHF	.	once	TRBV12-5	TRBJ1-5	21
TGTGCCAGCAGCCCTGGGGGCGGCAATCAGCCCCAGCATTTT	CASSPGGGNQPQHF	.	.	TRBV9	TRBJ1-5	14
TGTGCCAGCAGTGACGCTAGCGGGCCCTTTCGCGAGCAGTACTTC	CASSDASGPFREQYF	TRBD2	.	TRBV25-1	TRBJ2-7	15
TGTGCCAGCAATGAGGGGGGGCGGAGTGAGACCCAGTACTTC	CASNEGGRSETQYF	.	.	TRBV5-4	TRBJ2-5	14
TGTGCCAGTAATGTAGCGGGAGTGGAGACCCAGTACTTC	CASNVAGVETQYF	TRBD2	.	TRBV19	TRBJ2-5	13
TGCGCCAGCAGCTTGTCTTGGGACAGGGGTGTCCACGAGCAGTACTTC	CASSLSWDRGVHEQYF	TRBD1	.	TRBV5-1	TRBJ2-7	16
TGTGCCAGTAGTATCGCCGGGGCAAGCTACAATGAGCAGTTCTTC	CASSIAGASYNEQFF	.	.	TRBV19	TRBJ2-1	15